This entry features one TCR beta chain sequence. Its cognate antigen is unknown. Each CDR3 protein gets one entry in TCRdb, which reprocessed the 5' RACE reads and gives no DNA. The sample totals hundreds of thousands of distinct CDR3 sequences. The entry originates in a study of T cells expressing NK-cell markers. About the study: It was from sorted CD3+CD56+NKG2C+, CD3+CD56+NKG2C- and CD3+CD56-NKG2C+ T cells that TCR beta repertoires came.

Study results and limitations: Among CD8+ T cells from about six donors, dominant NKG2C+ clonotypes accounted for roughly 1.0-7.0%. Similarly, these clonotypes led the CD3+CD56-NKG2C+ fraction as well in a few donors. It was still unclear whether expanded NKG2C+ T cell clones were HCMV specific.

The length of the CDR3 is 15 residues. Germline CDR1 reads SGHRS; CDR2 reads YFSETQ. Sequenced input: blood T cells: a sorted CD56 or NKG2C T cell subset, CD4+ or CD8+ T cells, or bulk PBMC T cells (not recorded which). This TCR derives from a woman aged 18-70 years in good health. The chain uses TRBV5-1 and TRBJ2-2; TCRdb selects TRBD1, and the lack of DNA leaves this call unchecked. This CDR3 is CASSPGTAHTGELFF.